The text below deals with one T cell receptor (beta chain). Trimming shortened V by 6 bases and J by 0 bases, and 11 bases separated the two germline ends. CDR3 size: 14 residues. Germline V gives CDR1 SQVTM, CDR2 ANQGSEA. The data belong to a study of T-cell memory formation after mild COVID-19. TCRdb reprocessed the 5' RACE reads via MiXCR and lists one record per CDR3 protein. Among about 430,000 distinct CDR3 sequences listed, about a sixth were seen once. This sequence was found in a man younger than 35 who had mild COVID-19 (a few samples of this study predate the infection). Cell type and time point are not known. The sequencing input was PBMCs or a T cell subset sorted from them (not recorded which). The rearrangement uses TRBV29-1 and TRBJ2-2; D unresolved. CDR3 in amino acids: CSVSTATNTGELFF. The CDR3 region has the DNA TGCAGCGTCTCCACGGCTACGAACACCGGGGAGCTGTTTTTT.